A selection of T cell receptor beta chains follows, all from one sample in a study of T cell responses to AZD1222 COVID-19 vaccine. TCRdb's table, derived via immunoSEQ multiplex PCR, lists solely in-frame clones and lacks some. The sample consists of some 150,000 clones, 75% to 90% of them appearing once. The material sequenced was peripheral blood, taken after recovery from COVID-19. Source of these receptors: an adult who had recovered from COVID-19. CDR3s include the opening cysteine and the closing phenylalanine or tryptophan. The order of the fields is clone size, V gene, J gene, CDR3 protein. Expanded clones get a size class; other rows say once, few or many, or leave the size out.

>NA|TRBV7-9|TRBJ1-2
CASSLGVNYTF
>once|TRBV6-6|TRBJ2-7
CASSPHTGITTEQYF
>NA|TRBV9|TRBJ2-3
CASSPNPQGLAGSTDTQYF
>few|TRBV7-9|TRBJ2-1
CASSLPPGLTKSPEQFF
>NA|TRBV6-2/TRBV6-3|TRBJ1-1
CASTPRGQGLRTEAFF
>NA|TRBV9|TRBJ2-1
CASSLLARHYNEQFF
>NA|TRBV4-3|TRBJ2-7
CASSQGFKGVSYEQYF
>NA|TRBV4-1|TRBJ2-7
CASSQVGQTYEQYF
>NA|TRBV2|TRBJ2-1
CASNGQGAYNEQFF
>many|TRBV27|TRBJ1-4
CASSHRGPNEKLFF
>NA|TRBV9|TRBJ2-3
CASSVGTSGLTDTQYF
>NA|TRBV18|TRBJ1-2
CASSALNREGGYTF
>once|TRBV27|TRBJ1-2
CASSSDRGKNYGYTF
>NA|TRBV4-3|TRBJ1-1
CASSQGGRGRTEAFF
>NA|TRBV7-3|TRBJ1-6
CASSQRPLGNSPLHF
>NA|TRBV19|TRBJ2-1
CASSPRVGHNEQFF
>NA|TRBV14|TRBJ2-7
CASSQATGNYEQYF
>NA|TRBV3-1/TRBV3-2|TRBJ2-5
CASSQDLARMETQYF
>once|TRBV28|TRBJ1-4
CASSPPEWYDEKLFF
>NA|TRBV6-5|TRBJ2-2
CASSRDRGITGELFF
>NA|TRBV3-1/TRBV3-2|TRBJ1-5
CASSQPISNQPQHF
>NA|TRBV5-1|TRBJ1-2
CASSLGQGNYGYTF
>NA|TRBV6-1|TRBJ2-7
CASSEVRQGQYEQYF
>few|TRBV7-3|TRBJ2-5
CASSPTGLQETQYF
>NA|TRBV9|TRBJ1-2
CASSRDSNYGYTF
>NA|TRBV29-1|TRBJ2-3
CSSTGRSTDTQYF
>NA|TRBV7-9|TRBJ1-1
CASSLRTGSEAFF
>NA|TRBV4-1|TRBJ2-2
CASSQDGQALFF
>NA|TRBV4-2|TRBJ1-2
CASSQEGNYGYTF
>NA|TRBV5-1|TRBJ1-1
CASSSQGPWNTEAFF
>NA|TRBV28|TRBJ1-2
CASSLTAVPLNYGYTF
>NA|TRBV7-3|TRBJ2-1
CASSLVSGGSSYNEQFF
>NA|TRBV5-6|TRBJ1-2
CASSLANRLPNYGYTF
>NA|TRBV2|TRBJ1-1
CASSQGDTTNTEAFF